Reported below is one T cell receptor beta chain. Taking its sample share into account, this clone is medium-sized (0.01 to 0.1%). Its binding antigen is unknown. At one end, the junction sequence differs from germline, possibly due to a read error. From the germline J gene comes the end of the CDR3, since the read stops 3 residues before it. These data are taken from a study of T cell clonality in common variable immunodeficiency (dated by TCRdb to the mid-2010s). Overall study results and their limits: Even though DNA input was equal, the average per sample came to about 74,000 unique sequences for controls compared with about 30,000 for CVID samples. CVID subjects shared fewer TCRbeta clones with each other than healthy controls did (p < 0.0001). CVID TCRbeta sequences reportedly showed fewer deletions and N-nucleotide insertions and lacked highly modified clones with 13 or more V deletions. Correlations between repertoire features and clinical complications were limited by patient heterogeneity within the CVID cohort. According to the authors, figuring out what caused the increased clonality in CVID would require sequencing the repertoires of T cell subpopulations. TCRbeta clonality was higher in CVID subjects than in healthy controls (t-test p = 0.018), and the increase was most characteristic of about a third of subjects.

Standard criteria were used to diagnose CVID, namely serum IgG, IgA and/or IgM reduced below the normal range together with specific antibody deficiency. The CVID group comprised 45 or so subjects, about 15 female and about 29 male, aged roughly 8 to 65 years with a mean age of around 40. Most of the CVID patients and most of the healthy controls were of Caucasian heritage. All CVID subjects had received replacement immunoglobulin therapy for at least one year at the time of study participation. When blood was collected, none of the CVID subjects were ill or on immunomodulatory or immunosuppressive medication. From each donor, 5 to 8 ml of heparinized peripheral whole blood was collected. Genomic DNA from adults with common variable immune deficiency (CVID) and from healthy adult controls was used for sequencing of TCRbeta CDR3 repertoires. To isolate peripheral blood mononuclear cells, diluted blood was subjected to density centrifugation over Hypaque 1077 or Ficoll-Paque. Genomic DNA was obtained from unsorted mononuclear cells using either Qiagen column purification or a centrifugation-based method.

CDR1 and CDR2 are drawn from the germline V gene: LGHNA, YNFKEQ. The CDR3 has 15 amino acids, counting the end cysteine and phenylalanine. Only the CDR3 bases that were read are kept: 36 of them, in frame from base 1. Equivalent amounts of genomic DNA from CVID and control samples were used as sequencing input. For every sample, a 60 bp segment covering the rearranged TCRbeta CDR3 region was amplified and then sequenced. The immunoSEQ assay, a bias-corrected multiplex PCR combined with high-throughput sequencing, was used for TCRbeta amplification. The paper's processing steps were these. Every unique nucleotide sequence counted as a clone and was annotated with V, D and J genes, copy number and frequency. Sequences were labeled productive if in frame, and non-productive if out of frame or containing stop codons. Clonality was calculated from Shannon's entropy as previously described. Mean CDR3 Kyte-Doolittle hydropathy was derived from the predicted amino acid sequences of productive clones. Using the R hclust function, scaled V gene usage was clustered hierarchically with Manhattan distance and complete linkage. Clone sharing by CDR3 amino acid sequence was assessed by resampling 12 repertoires per group over 100 rounds. The repertoires were searched for about 70 published EBV-specific TCRbeta sequences and 200 to 300 published CMV-specific TCRbeta sequences. After two CVID samples that produced fewer than 10,000 sequences were dropped from the analysis, around 40 CVID repertoires remained. This immuneACCESS table, as held by TCRdb, lists in-frame sequences with V and J called but not all clones. Of the missing ones, under half trace to an unresolved V gene in checked studies; the others have no known cause. The V and J calls and clone size were taken over from that table, and D and trimming were inferred from the DNA. The table notes roughly 9,000 clones here, none of them singletons. The ten largest account for under 4.5% of the sample.

The sequence links TRBV4-2 to TRBJ1-5; the D gene remains uncertain. Sequenced sample: peripheral blood mononuclear cells. This sequence originates from a human donor with common variable immunodeficiency. CDR3 region: CASSQEFYINQPQHF. Partial CDR3 DNA: TGCGCCAGCAGCCAAGAATTTTACATCAATCAGCCC.